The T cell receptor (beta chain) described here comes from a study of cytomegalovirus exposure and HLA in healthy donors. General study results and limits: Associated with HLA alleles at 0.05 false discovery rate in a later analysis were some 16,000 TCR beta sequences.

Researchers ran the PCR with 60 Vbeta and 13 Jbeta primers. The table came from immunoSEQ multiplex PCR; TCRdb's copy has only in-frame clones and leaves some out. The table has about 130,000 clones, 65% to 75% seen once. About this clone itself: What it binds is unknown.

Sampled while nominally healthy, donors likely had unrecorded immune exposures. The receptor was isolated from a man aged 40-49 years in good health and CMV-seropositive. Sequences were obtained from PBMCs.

Here the CDR3 reads CASSAQGGITYEQYF. The CDR3 DNA sequence: TGTGCCAGCAGCGCACAGGGAGGGATAACCTACGAGCAGTACTTC. V and J are TRBV7-9 and TRBJ2-7, with TRBD2 as a possible D gene (7 bases). The CDR3 sequence is 15 residues long. CDR1 SEHNR and CDR2 FQNEAQ come from the germline V gene (reference sequence). V was shortened by 5 bases and J by 2 bases, with 16 bases between the two germline ends.